The 22 T cell receptor beta chains in this list originate from one sample, sequenced in a study of blood T cell repertoires in COVID-19. Assay: immunoSEQ multiplex PCR; the TCRdb copy retains only in-frame clones and omits some. The sample yields roughly 150,000 clones, 81% seen once. The sample was PBMCs or T cells enriched from blood (not recorded which). The receptors come from a woman aged 40 to 50 with acute COVID-19.

The rearrangement joins TRBV20-1 to TRBJ1-2, with 7 bases fitting TRBD1. The J segment lost 2 bases and the V segment lost 3 bases, leaving 9 bases of the junction unmatched. Looked up from germline, CDR1 is DFQATT and CDR2 is SNEGSKA (reference sequence). CDR3 length equals 15 residues. This CDR3 is CSASPGQPANYGYTF. CDR3 nucleotide sequence: TGCAGTGCTAGTCCGGGACAGCCAGCAAACTATGGCTACACCTTC.

The V call is TRBV19, the J call TRBJ1-2; the D is unclear. V shed 5 bases and J shed 0 bases, with 13 bases lying between them. This CDR3 region has 15 residues. In germline, CDR1 is LNHDA, CDR2 SQIVND (reference sequence). CDR3 sequence: CASSPTEAANYGYTF. The CDR3 DNA reads as TGTGCCAGTAGTCCAACCGAGGCAGCTAACTATGGCTACACCTTC.

The J gene is TRBJ1-2, the V gene TRBV7-9; D not resolved. The CDR3 length is 12 residues. V lost 4 bases and J 8 bases, leaving 11 bases between the germline ends. In germline, CDR1 is SEHNR, CDR2 FQNEAQ (reference sequence). The CDR3 here is CASSSDQRGYTF. DNA of the CDR3: TGTGCCAGCAGCTCCGACCAGCGGGGCTACACCTTC.

The chain employs TRBV30 and TRBJ2-3; a weak D match, TRBD2 (7 bases). The CDR3 has 18 residues. Trimming took off 0 bases at V and 11 bases at J, with 30 bases between the two ends. The germline V gene encodes CDR1 GTSNPN and CDR2 SVGIG (reference sequence). The chain's CDR3 is CAWSVLAGFRGAGNGQYF. CDR3 sequence (DNA): TGTGCCTGGAGTGTATTAGCTGGTTTCAGGGGAGCGGGAAATGGGCAGTATTTT.

The chain recombines TRBV27 with TRBJ2-2; 10 positions match TRBD2. Germline lookup yields CDR1 MNHEY and CDR2 SMNVEV (reference sequence). The CDR3 has 20 residues. V shed 3 bases and J 5 bases; nucleotides not matched to a gene: 18. CDR3 protein: CASSFIRASGSLRNTGELFF. The CDR3 coding sequence is TGTGCCAGCAGTTTTATCCGGGCTAGCGGGAGTTTAAGGAATACCGGGGAGCTGTTTTTT.

This chain uses TRBV5-1 with TRBJ1-1; 11 bases align to TRBD1. CDR1 and CDR2 from the germline V gene are SGHRS and YFSETQ. The CDR3 consists of 18 residues. Trimming cost V 3 bases and J 1 base; bases outside gene matches: 11. CDR3 protein: CASSSLGTGGPTNTEAFF. The CDR3 DNA reads TGCGCCAGCAGCTCGCTAGGGACAGGGGGTCCCACGAACACTGAAGCTTTCTTT.

V is TRBV18 and J is TRBJ2-5; D gene unclear. V was clipped by 5 bases and J by 5 bases, with 18 bases between them. This CDR3 has 15 residues. The germline V gene encodes CDR1 KGHSH and CDR2 LQKENI. The CDR3 region is CASSGQAGPWETQYF. The CDR3 DNA reads as TGTGCCAGCTCAGGTCAGGCAGGCCCTTGGGAGACCCAGTACTTC.

V and J are TRBV5-1 and TRBJ2-3; TRBD1 aligns across 7 bases. The germline CDR1 and CDR2 sequences are SGHRS and YFSETQ. The junction had 11 bases not matched to a gene; V was cut back by 2 bases and J by 8 bases. The CDR3 has 15 residues. CDR3 region: CASSLGTDYLGTQYF. CDR3 DNA sequence: TGCGCCAGCAGCTTAGGGACAGACTATCTTGGTACGCAGTATTTT.

The chain carries TRBV5-1 and TRBJ2-3, with TRBD2 as a possible D gene (6 bases). Germline lookup yields CDR1 SGHRS and CDR2 YFSETQ. Between the trimmed V and J ends, which lost 6 bases and 6 bases, there was a span of 20 bases. This CDR3 has 15 residues. CDR3 DNA sequence: TGCGCCAGCACCCGGGACTTCCGAGGTTCGGATACGCAGTATTTT. It encodes CASTRDFRGSDTQYF.

The V and J genes are TRBV6-5 and TRBJ1-1; D not resolved. This CDR3 spans 15 amino acids. V lost 0 bases to trimming and J lost 0 bases, with 8 bases between them. CDR1 and CDR2 from the germline V gene are MNHEY and SVGAGI. The CDR3 reads CASSYSSTVNTEAFF. The CDR3 bases are TGTGCCAGCAGTTACTCGAGTACGGTGAACACTGAAGCTTTCTTT.

V gene TRBV7-9 combines with J gene TRBJ1-4; 8 bases are shared with TRBD1. J lost 8 bases, V lost 7 bases, and 12 bases had no gene match. The germline V gene has CDR1 SEHNR and CDR2 FQNEAQ (reference sequence). This CDR3 contains 15 residues. The CDR3 reads CASTPPQGVGEKLFF. For the CDR3, the DNA is TGTGCCAGCACCCCGCCACAGGGGGTGGGCGAAAAACTGTTTTTT. Using reference TRBV7-9 and TRBJ1-4 for the parts outside the CDR3, the full variable domain is DTGVSQNPRHKITKRGQNVTFRCDPISEHNRLYWYRQTLGQGPEFLTYFQNEAQLEKSRLLSDRFSAERPKGSFSTLEIQRTEQGDSAMYLCASTPPQGVGEKLFFGSGTQLSVL.

V usage is TRBV6-1 and J usage is TRBJ1-5; 7 bases match TRBD1. This CDR3 spans 15 amino acids. Germline V gene sequence: CDR1 MNHNS, CDR2 SASEGT. Trimming removed 1 base from V and 5 bases from J; junction bases left unmatched: 5. CDR3: CASSEGDSSYQPQHF. Written as DNA, the CDR3 is TGTGCCAGCAGTGAAGGGGACAGCTCCTATCAGCCCCAGCATTTT.

The chain links TRBV19 to TRBJ1-4, with TRBD1 identical over 7 bases. After removal of 5 bases from V and 8 bases from J, the junction contained 5 bases not matched to a gene. CDR1 and CDR2 (germline): LNHDA, SQIVND (reference sequence). The CDR3 runs to 13 residues. CDR3 nucleotides: TGTGCCAGTAGTCCCCGACAGGGCGAAAAACTGTTTTTT. It is translated as CASSPRQGEKLFF.

This chain links TRBV7-2 with TRBJ2-5; D is perhaps TRBD1 (5 bases). CDR1 and CDR2 from the germline V gene are SGHTA and FQGNSA. The V end was cut by 4 bases, the J end by 1 base, with 16 bases between. The CDR3 loop spans 16 amino acids. The CDR3 loop is CASSSRGPGIQETQYF. CDR3 nucleotide sequence: TGTGCCAGCAGCTCGAGAGGACCAGGGATCCAAGAGACCCAGTACTTC.

The gene calls are TRBV4-1 and TRBJ2-2, with 7 bases fitting TRBD2. With 4 bases clipped from V and 2 bases from J, the junction kept 7 bases outside the gene matches. The length of the CDR3 is 16 residues. Germline loops: CDR1 MGHRA, CDR2 YSYEKL. Here the CDR3 reads CASSRGSSSNTGELFF. CDR3 coding DNA: TGCGCCAGCAGCCGCGGGAGTAGTTCCAACACCGGGGAGCTGTTTTTT.

This clone has more than one count but fewer than ten. The chain recombines TRBV20-1 with TRBJ1-5; D is ambiguous. Trimming took 3 bases from V and 0 from J, leaving 6 bases between them. CDR1 and CDR2 (germline): DFQATT, SNEGSKA (reference sequence). This CDR3 is 13 amino acids long. The CDR3 reads CSASGSSNQPQHF. The CDR3 nucleotides read TGCAGTGCTAGTGGTAGTAGCAATCAGCCCCAGCATTTT.

The rearrangement joins TRBV7-3 to TRBJ2-2; 8 nucleotides match TRBD2. In germline, CDR1 is SGHTA, CDR2 FQGTGA. The V and J ends lost 5 bases and 3 bases, in that order; junction bases with no gene match: 5. There are 15 residues in the CDR3. The CDR3 bases are TGTGCCAGCAGCCCCTTAGCGGGACACACCGGGGAGCTGTTTTTT. It specifies CASSPLAGHTGELFF. Supplemented by reference TRBV7-3 and TRBJ2-2, the full variable domain reads GAGVSQTPSNKVTEKGKYVELRCDPISGHTALYWYRQSLGQGPEFLIYFQGTGAADDSGLPNDRFFAVRPEGSVSTLKIQRTERGDSAVYLCASSPLAGHTGELFFGEGSRLTVL.

This clone was seen only once. The chain joins TRBV6-5 to TRBJ2-7; D may be TRBD1 (6 bases). From germline, CDR1 is MNHEY and CDR2 SVGAGI. The V gene lost 6 bases and the J gene lost 2 bases, with 11 bases spanning the gap. The CDR3 has 13 residues. The CDR3 here is CASRPGHTYEQYF. DNA for the CDR3: TGTGCCAGCAGACCGGGACATACCTACGAGCAGTACTTC.

This sequence joins TRBV7-2 and TRBJ2-1; 8 positions match TRBD2. CDR3 length: 16 amino acids. Germline CDR1 reads SGHTA; CDR2 reads FQGNSA. Unmatched junction bases numbered 3, after V lost 1 base and J lost 1 base. The CDR3 DNA sequence: TGTGCCAGCAGCTTAGACAGCGGGAGATCCTACAATGAGCAGTTCTTC. Amino acid sequence: CASSLDSGRSYNEQFF.

The V call is TRBV19, the J call TRBJ2-1, with 11 nucleotides matching TRBD1. Trimming cost V 3 bases and J 6 bases; bases outside gene matches: 4. The CDR3 totals 15 residues. The V gene's germline CDR1 is LNHDA and CDR2 SQIVND (reference sequence). The CDR3 DNA is TGTGCCAGTAGTATCTGGGACAGGGGGATCAATGAGCAGTTCTTC. Translating gives CASSIWDRGINEQFF.

The V and J genes are TRBV6-5 and TRBJ1-6; D uncertain. Germline CDR1 reads MNHEY; CDR2 reads SVGAGI. Between the trimmed V and J ends, which lost 7 bases and 8 bases, there was a span of 18 bases. The CDR3 contains 15 residues. The CDR3: CASIPSWGEHSPLHF. The DNA of the CDR3 is TGTGCCAGCATTCCGTCCTGGGGAGAACATTCACCCCTCCACTTT.

The chain recombines TRBV19 with TRBJ2-5; TRBD1 agrees at 9 bases. Germline CDR1 reads LNHDA; CDR2 reads SQIVND (reference sequence). V lost 1 base and J lost 1; bases outside the gene matches: 7. The CDR3 covers 17 residues. The CDR3 coding sequence is TGTGCCAGTAGTATAGGAGCCGGGACAGGGATCCAAGAGACCCAGTACTTC. Amino acid sequence: CASSIGAGTGIQETQYF.